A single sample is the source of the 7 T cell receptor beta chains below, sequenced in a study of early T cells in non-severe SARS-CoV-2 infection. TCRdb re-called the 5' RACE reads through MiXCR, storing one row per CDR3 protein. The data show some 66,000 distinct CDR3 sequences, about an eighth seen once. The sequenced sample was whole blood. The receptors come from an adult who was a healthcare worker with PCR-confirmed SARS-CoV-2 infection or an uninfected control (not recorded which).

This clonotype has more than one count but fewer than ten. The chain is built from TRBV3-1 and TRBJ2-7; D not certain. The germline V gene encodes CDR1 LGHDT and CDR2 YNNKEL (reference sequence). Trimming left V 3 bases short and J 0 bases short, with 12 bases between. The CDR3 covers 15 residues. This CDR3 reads CASSQSLGTSYEQYF. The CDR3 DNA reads TGTGCCAGCAGCCAGTCCCTCGGAACCTCCTACGAGCAGTACTTC.

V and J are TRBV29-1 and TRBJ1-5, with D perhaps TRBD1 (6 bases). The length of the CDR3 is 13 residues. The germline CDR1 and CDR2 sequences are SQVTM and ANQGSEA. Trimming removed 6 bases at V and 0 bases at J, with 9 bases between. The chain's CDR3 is CSVLQGSNQPQHF. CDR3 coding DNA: TGCAGCGTGCTACAGGGTAGCAATCAGCCCCAGCATTTT. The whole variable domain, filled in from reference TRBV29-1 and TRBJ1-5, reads SAVISQKPSRDICQRGTSLTIQCQVDSQVTMMFWYRQQPGQSLTLIATANQGSEATYESGFVIDKFPISRPNLTFSTLTVSNMSPEDSSIYLCSVLQGSNQPQHFGDGTRLSIL.

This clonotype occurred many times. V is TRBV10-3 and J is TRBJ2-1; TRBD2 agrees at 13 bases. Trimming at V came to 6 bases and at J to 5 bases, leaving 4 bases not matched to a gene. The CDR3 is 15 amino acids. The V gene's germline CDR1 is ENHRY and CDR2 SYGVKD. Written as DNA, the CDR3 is TGTGCCATCAGGGGGACTAGCGGGACCAACAATGAGCAGTTCTTC. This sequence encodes CAIRGTSGTNNEQFF.

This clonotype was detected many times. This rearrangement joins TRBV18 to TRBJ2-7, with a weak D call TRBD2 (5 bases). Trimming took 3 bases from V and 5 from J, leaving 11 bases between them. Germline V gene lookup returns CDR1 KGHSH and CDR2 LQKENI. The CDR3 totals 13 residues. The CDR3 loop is CASSPREADEQYF. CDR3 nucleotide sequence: TGTGCCAGCTCACCCCGGGAAGCGGACGAGCAGTACTTC.

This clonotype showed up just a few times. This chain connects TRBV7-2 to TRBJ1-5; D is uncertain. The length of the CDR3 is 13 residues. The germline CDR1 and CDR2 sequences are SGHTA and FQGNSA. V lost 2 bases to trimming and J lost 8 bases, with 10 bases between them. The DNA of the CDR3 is TGTGCCAGCAGCTTACTATCGGCCAAGCCCCAGCATTTT. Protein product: CASSLLSAKPQHF.

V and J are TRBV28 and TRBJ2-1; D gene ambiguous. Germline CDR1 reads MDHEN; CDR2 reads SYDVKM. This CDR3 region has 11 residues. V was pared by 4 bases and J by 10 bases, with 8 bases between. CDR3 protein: CASSSTREQFF. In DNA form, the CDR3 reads TGTGCCAGCAGTTCCACGCGGGAGCAGTTCTTC.

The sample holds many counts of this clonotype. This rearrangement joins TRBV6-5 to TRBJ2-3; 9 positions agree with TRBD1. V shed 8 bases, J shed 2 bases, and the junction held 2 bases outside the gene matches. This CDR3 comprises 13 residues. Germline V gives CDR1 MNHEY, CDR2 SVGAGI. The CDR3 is CASRQGVTDTQYF. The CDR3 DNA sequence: TGTGCCAGCCGACAGGGGGTCACAGATACGCAGTATTTT.